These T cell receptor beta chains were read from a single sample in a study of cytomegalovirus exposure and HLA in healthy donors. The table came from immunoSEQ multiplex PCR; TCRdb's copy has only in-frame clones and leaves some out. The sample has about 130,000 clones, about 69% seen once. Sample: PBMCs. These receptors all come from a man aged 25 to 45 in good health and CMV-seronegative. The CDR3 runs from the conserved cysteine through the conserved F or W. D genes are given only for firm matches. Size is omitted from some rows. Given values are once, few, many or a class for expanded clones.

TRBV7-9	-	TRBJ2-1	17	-	TGTGCTAGCAGATCCCCCGGGCTACGCGGGCCTTACAATGAGCAGTTCTTC	CASRSPGLRGPYNEQFF
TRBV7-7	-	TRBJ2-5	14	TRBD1	TGTGCTAGCAGCCGAGGGACAGCCGGCGGCACCCAGTACTTC	CASSRGTAGGTQYF
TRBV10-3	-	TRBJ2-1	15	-	TGTGCCATCAGTGTGGAGGGACCCCCCTACAATGAGCAGTTCTTC	CAISVEGPPYNEQFF
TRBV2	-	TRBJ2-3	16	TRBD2	TGTGCCAGCAGTGTTGGGCTAGCGGGAGGGACAGATACGCAGTATTTT	CASSVGLAGGTDTQYF
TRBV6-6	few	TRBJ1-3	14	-	TGTGCCAGCACCCACGGGGGGGCTGGAAACACCATATATTTT	CASTHGGAGNTIYF
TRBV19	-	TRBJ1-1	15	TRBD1	TGTGCCAGTAGTATTGCGCGGACAGGAGTTAATGAAGCTTTCTTT	CASSIARTGVNEAFF
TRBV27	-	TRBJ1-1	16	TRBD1	TGTGCCAGCAGTAAGGACAGGGGGCTTGGGGACACTGAAGCTTTCTTT	CASSKDRGLGDTEAFF
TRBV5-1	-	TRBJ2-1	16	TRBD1	TGCGCCAGCAGCCCAGCCACCGGGACAGGCTACAATGAGCAGTTCTTC	CASSPATGTGYNEQFF
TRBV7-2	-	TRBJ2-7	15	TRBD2	TGTGCCAGCAGCTTAGAAGCAGCGGGGGGGCTCGAGCAGTACTTC	CASSLEAAGGLEQYF
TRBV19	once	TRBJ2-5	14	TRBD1	TGTGCCAACACGGACAGGGGGCTCCAAGAGACCCAGTACTTC	CANTDRGLQETQYF
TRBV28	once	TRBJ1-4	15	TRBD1	TGTGCCAGCAGTTTTTCGGACAGGACTAATGAAAAACTGTTTTTT	CASSFSDRTNEKLFF
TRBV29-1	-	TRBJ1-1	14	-	TGCAGCGTTGAGCTCGGAGACCTTAACACTGAAGCTTTCTTT	CSVELGDLNTEAFF
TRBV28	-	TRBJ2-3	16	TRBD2	TGTGCCAGCAGCCGAACCGTAGCGGGAGCATCAGATACGCAGTATTTT	CASSRTVAGASDTQYF
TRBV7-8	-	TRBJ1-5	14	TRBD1	TGTGCCAGCAGCTTAAGACAGGGGGCTCAGCCCCAGCATTTT	CASSLRQGAQPQHF
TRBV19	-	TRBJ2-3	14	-	TGTGCCAGTAGAAAGGCGGGTCTCCCAGATACGCAGTATTTT	CASRKAGLPDTQYF
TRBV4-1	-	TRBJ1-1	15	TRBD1	TGCGCCAGCAGCCCCGGACAGGGGATGAACACTGAAGCTTTCTTT	CASSPGQGMNTEAFF
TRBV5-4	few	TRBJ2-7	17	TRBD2	TGTGCCAGCAGCTTACTAGGACTAGCGGGAGTGAACCGGGAGCAGTACTTC	CASSLLGLAGVNREQYF
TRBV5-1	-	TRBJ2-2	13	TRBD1	TGCGCCAGCAGCGGACAGGTTTCCGGGGAGCTGTTTTTT	CASSGQVSGELFF
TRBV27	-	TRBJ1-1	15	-	TGTGCCAGCACCCTTATCGGACAAGTCTATCCTGAAGCTTTCTTT	CASTLIGQVYPEAFF
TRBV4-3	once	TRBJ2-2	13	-	TGCGCCAGCAGCCCGACAACTAGCGGGGAGCTGTTTTTT	CASSPTTSGELFF
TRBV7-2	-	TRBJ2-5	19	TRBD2	TGTGCCAGCAGCTTAGTCCCTAGCGGGTACCGCATGCCCCAAGAGACCCAGTACTTC	CASSLVPSGYRMPQETQYF
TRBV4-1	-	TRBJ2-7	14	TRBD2	TGCGCCAGCAGCCGAGCTAGCGGGGGCTACGAGCAGTACTTC	CASSRASGGYEQYF
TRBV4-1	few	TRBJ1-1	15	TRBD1	TGCGCCAGCAGCGAAGCAGGACAGGGTTTCACTGAAGCTTTCTTT	CASSEAGQGFTEAFF
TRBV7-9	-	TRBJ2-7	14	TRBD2	TGTGCCAGCAGCTGGGCGGGAGGGCCCAACGAGCAGTACTTC	CASSWAGGPNEQYF
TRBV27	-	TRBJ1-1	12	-	TGTGCCACCAAACAGGGTCACACTGAAGCTTTCTTT	CATKQGHTEAFF
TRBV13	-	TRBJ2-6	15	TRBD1	TGTGCCAGCAGCTTGACAGGGACTGGGGCCAACGTCCTGACTTTC	CASSLTGTGANVLTF
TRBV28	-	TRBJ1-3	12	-	TGTGCCAGCGGAGGTAATGGAAACACCATATATTTT	CASGGNGNTIYF
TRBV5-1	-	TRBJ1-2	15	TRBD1	TGCGCCAGCAGCTCTTTACCGGACAGGGCAGGAGGCTACACCTTC	CASSSLPDRAGGYTF
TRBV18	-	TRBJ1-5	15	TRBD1	TGTGCCAGCTCCCCCGGGACAGGGGGTTGGCAGCCCCAGCATTTT	CASSPGTGGWQPQHF
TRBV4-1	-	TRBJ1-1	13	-	TGCGCCAGCACTCCCTCGGGGAACACTGAAGCTTTCTTT	CASTPSGNTEAFF
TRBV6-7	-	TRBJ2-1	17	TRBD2	TGTGCCAGCAGTCGCCCGGGACTAGCGGGAGGAAGATGTGAGCAGTTCTTC	CASSRPGLAGGRCEQFF
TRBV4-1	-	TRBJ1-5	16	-	TGCGCCAGCAGCCAGTACACGGGGAGTAGCAATCAGCCCCAGCATTTT	CASSQYTGSSNQPQHF
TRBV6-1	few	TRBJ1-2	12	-	TGTGCCAGCGTGGGGGGGTATAATGGCTACACCTTC	CASVGGYNGYTF
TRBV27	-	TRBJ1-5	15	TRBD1	TGTGCCAGCAGTTTATCATGGGACAGGTTCGGTCCCCAGCATTTT	CASSLSWDRFGPQHF
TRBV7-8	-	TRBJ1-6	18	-	TGTGCCAGCAGCCGAAGTGGCAGGGCAAGCTCCTATAATTCACCCCTCCACTTT	CASSRSGRASSYNSPLHF
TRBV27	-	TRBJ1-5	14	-	TGTGCCAGCAGTTTCGGTTTTTCGGATCAGCCCCAGCATTTT	CASSFGFSDQPQHF
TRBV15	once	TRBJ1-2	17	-	TGTGCCACCAGCAGCCCCTCCGAGGGCGGAGTTCTCTATGGCTACACCTTC	CATSSPSEGGVLYGYTF
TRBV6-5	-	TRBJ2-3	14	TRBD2	TGTGCCATTAAGCGGGAGCAGATCACAGATACGCAGTATTTT	CAIKREQITDTQYF
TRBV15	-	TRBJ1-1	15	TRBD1	TGTGCCACCAGCAGAGGAGGGACAGGGAACACTGAAGCTTTCTTT	CATSRGGTGNTEAFF
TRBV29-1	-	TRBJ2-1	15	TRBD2	TGCAGCGTTGCTACGACTAGCGGGGGTTACAATGAGCAGTTCTTC	CSVATTSGGYNEQFF
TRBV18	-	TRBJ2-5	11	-	TGTGCCAGCTCAGCAGAAGAGACCCAGTACTTC	CASSAEETQYF
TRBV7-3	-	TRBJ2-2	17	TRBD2	TGTGCCAGCAGCCCTCGGGCCCCGCGCGGGAGGGGCGGGGAGCTGTTTTTT	CASSPRAPRGRGGELFF
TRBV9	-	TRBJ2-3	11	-	TGTGCCAGCAGCGCAGGCGATACGCAGTATTTT	CASSAGDTQYF
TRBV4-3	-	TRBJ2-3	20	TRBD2	TGCGCCAGCAGCCAAGAAACCGCTGCTCGGGGGGCGGGAGGCTTGGATACGCAGTATTTT	CASSQETAARGAGGLDTQYF
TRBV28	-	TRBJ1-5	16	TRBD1	TGTGCCAGCAGCCTATCCGGACAGGGATTGGGTCAGCCCCAGCATTTT	CASSLSGQGLGQPQHF
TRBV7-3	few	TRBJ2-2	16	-	TGTGCCAGCAGCGGGGCGGGGACCTCGAACACCGGGGAGCTGTTTTTT	CASSGAGTSNTGELFF
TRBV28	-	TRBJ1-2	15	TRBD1	TGTGCCAGCAGCCGGACAGGATCTCATAGTGGTGGCTACACCTTC	CASSRTGSHSGGYTF
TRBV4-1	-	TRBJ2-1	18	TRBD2	TGCGCCAGCAGCCAACAGCTAGCGGGGGGGCGATCCTACAATGAGCAGTTCTTC	CASSQQLAGGRSYNEQFF
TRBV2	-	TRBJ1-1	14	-	TGTGCCAGAAAAATTCAGGGATCGAACACTGAAGCTTTCTTT	CARKIQGSNTEAFF
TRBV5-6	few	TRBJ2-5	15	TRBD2	TGTGCCAGCACCCTCGTACTAGCGCGGGCGGAGACCCAGTACTTC	CASTLVLARAETQYF
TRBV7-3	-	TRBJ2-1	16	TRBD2	TGTGCCAGCAGCGTTCGTAGCGGGAGCTCCTACAATGAGCAGTTCTTC	CASSVRSGSSYNEQFF
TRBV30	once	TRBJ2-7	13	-	TGTGCCTGGAGTTTTACTAGCCGGCAGGAGCAGTACTTC	CAWSFTSRQEQYF
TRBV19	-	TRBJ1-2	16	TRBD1	TGTGCCAGTAGTATAGAGAGAGAACAGGGGGCGTTGGGCTACACCTTC	CASSIEREQGALGYTF
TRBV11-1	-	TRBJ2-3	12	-	TGTGCCAGCAGCCCCCGGGCAGATACGCAGTATTTT	CASSPRADTQYF